One and the same sample provided the 8 T cell receptor beta chains below, sequenced in a study of somatic mutations in cytotoxic T cells in rheumatoid arthritis. Sequencing used immunoSEQ multiplex PCR; TCRdb keeps in-frame clones, though not all of them. The table includes 12,000 or so clones, about 68% detected once. The sample taken for sequencing was CD8+ T cells sorted from blood. The receptors stem from a man in his sixties or seventies in good health.

This clone has just one count. The CDR3 sequence: CASSATGAPPYEQYF. The CDR3, as DNA: TGTGCCAGCAGCGCTACAGGGGCCCCGCCCTACGAGCAGTACTTC. V is TRBV13 and J is TRBJ2-7; 7 bases align to TRBD1. Per the germline V gene, CDR1 is PRHDT and CDR2 is FYEKMQ (reference sequence). Trimming took 5 bases from V and 2 from J; bases not matched to a gene: 9. The CDR3 contains 15 residues.

The chain uses TRBV7-9 and TRBJ2-6; possibly TRBD2 for D (7 bases). The germline CDR1 and CDR2 sequences are SEHNR and FQNEAQ (reference sequence). Deletions cut 7 bases from V and 0 bases from J, with 19 bases between. This CDR3 region has 18 residues. In nucleotides, the CDR3 is TGTGCCAGCACAGAGGGGGAGGGTCCCCTCTCTGGGGCCAACGTCCTGACTTTC. Protein sequence: CASTEGEGPLSGANVLTF.

The chain recombines TRBV28 with TRBJ2-6; unclear D gene. The CDR3 extends over 17 amino acids. CDR1 and CDR2 (germline): MDHEN, SYDVKM. The V end lost 6 bases, the J end lost 2 bases, and 17 bases lay between the germline ends. The CDR3 region is CASRKSDGTPGANVLTF. For the CDR3, the DNA is TGTGCCAGCAGGAAATCGGACGGAACCCCTGGGGCCAACGTCCTGACTTTC. Filled out from reference TRBV28 and TRBJ2-6, the complete variable domain reads DVKVTQSSRYLVKRTGEKVFLECVQDMDHENMFWYRQDPGLGLRLIYFSYDVKMKEKGDIPEGYSVSREKKERFSLILESASTNQTSMYLCASRKSDGTPGANVLTFGAGSRLTVL.

This clone was counted only a few times. This chain joins TRBV6-4 and TRBJ2-1; 11 bases fit TRBD1. Germline V gene lookup returns CDR1 MRHNA and CDR2 SNTAGT. Trimming removed 5 bases from V and 6 bases from J; junction bases left unmatched: 6. This CDR3 contains 15 residues. The CDR3 sequence is CASSTRGTGGNEQFF. CDR3 coding DNA: TGTGCCAGCAGTACCCGCGGGACAGGGGGCAATGAGCAGTTCTTC.

In this sample, this clone is medium-sized. Distinct nucleotide sequences in the sample also encode this CDR3. This chain links TRBV6-1 with TRBJ2-3; TRBD2 matches 11 bases. CDR1 is MNHNS, CDR2 SASEGT, per germline. The CDR3 length is 15 residues. V shed 4 bases and J 4 bases; nucleotides not matched to a gene: 4. CDR3 loop: CASSGLAGGPDTQYF. For the CDR3, the DNA is TGTGCCAGCAGTGGGCTAGCGGGAGGACCAGATACGCAGTATTTT.

This clone was recorded only once. The rearrangement joins TRBV4-3 to TRBJ2-2; TRBD1 agrees at 7 bases. The length of the CDR3 is 15 residues. CDR1 LGHNA and CDR2 YSLEER come from the germline V gene. V shed 0 bases and J 7 bases; nucleotides not matched to a gene: 5. The CDR3 DNA follows: TGCGCCAGCAGCCAAGATTTCGGACAGGTCGGGGAGCTGTTTTTT. Protein: CASSQDFGQVGELFF.

The chain links TRBV4-3 to TRBJ1-4; D is perhaps TRBD1 (5 bases). Trimming cost V 3 bases and J 7 bases, with 24 bases left between them. CDR1 and CDR2 from the germline V gene are LGHNA and YSLEER. The CDR3 loop spans 18 amino acids. The CDR3 DNA sequence: TGCGCCAGCAGCCAGTCACCTACAGGAAACTCAGCGGGTGAAAAACTGTTTTTT. Translating it yields CASSQSPTGNSAGEKLFF.

V gene TRBV7-3 combines with J gene TRBJ2-3, with D possibly matching TRBD1 (6 bases). CDR1 SGHTA and CDR2 FQGTGA come from the germline V gene. V gave up 5 bases and J gave up 4 bases, with 10 bases separating them. The CDR3 is 13 residues long. Here the CDR3 reads CASSLKGADTQYF. CDR3 DNA sequence: TGTGCCAGCAGCCTGAAGGGGGCAGATACGCAGTATTTT.